Below are 9 T cell receptor beta chains sequenced from a single sample in a study of persistence of HIV-infected CD4 T cells (dated by TCRdb to the early 2020s). The immunoSEQ hsTCRB assay version 4 in survey mode was used to sequence TCRbeta repertoires from genomic DNA. In TCRdb, the immuneACCESS table is reduced to in-frame sequences with V and J assigned. These tables do not hold every clone; where another copy was compared, an unresolved V gene accounts for under half, and the others remain unexplained. This sample lists around 60,000 clones; 70% to 75% were detected once. Roughly 1.7% of the sample is held by the ten biggest clonotypes. These TCRs are of unknown antigen specificity. This specimen's treatment or condition label, per the study, means: suppressive antiretroviral therapy. A pool of overlapping HIV-1 Gag 15-mer peptides, at around 0.99 ug per peptide per mL, was used to stimulate the cells. Nonresponding CD40L-negative CD69-negative CD45RO-high memory CD4+ T cells were sorted as memory populations depleted of antigen-responding cells.

Sequenced here: CD4+ T cells sorted from PBMCs after roughly 18-hour stimulation, sampled from a patient who received antiretroviral therapy. The cell subset or site tag for this specimen amounts to: CD40L-CD69- CD45RO-high memory CD4 T cells not responding to Gag peptides. Source of these receptors: an adult man with HIV who was CMV-seropositive.

This clone was counted a few times. This chain links TRBV7-9 with TRBJ1-2; the match to TRBD1 covers 7 bases. Looked up from germline, CDR1 is SEHNR and CDR2 is FQNEAQ (reference sequence). The junction had 10 bases not matched to a gene; V was cut back by 2 bases and J by 4 bases. The CDR3 sequence is 16 residues long. CDR3 region: CASSLTPQDRLYGYTF. CDR3 nucleotide sequence: TGTGCCAGCAGCTTAACCCCTCAGGACAGGCTCTATGGCTACACCTTC.

This rearrangement joins TRBV5-4 to TRBJ1-5, with 7 nucleotides matching TRBD1. The length of the CDR3 is 16 residues. V trimming: 4 bases; J trimming: 5 bases; junction bases outside the gene matches: 12. CDR1 is SGHNT and CDR2 is YYREEE in the germline V gene (reference sequence). The CDR3 protein is CASSQNPGGLDQPQHF. The CDR3 coding sequence is TGTGCCAGCAGCCAAAATCCAGGGGGACTCGATCAGCCCCAGCATTTT.

This clone has more than one count but fewer than ten. V gene TRBV20-1 combines with J gene TRBJ2-2; D is possibly TRBD2 (6 bases). V was cut by 5 bases and J by 1 base, with 11 bases left in between. The CDR3 is 14 residues long. Germline CDR1 DFQATT, CDR2 SNEGSKA (reference sequence). The CDR3 DNA is TGCAGTGCTGGTGGGACTCTGAACACCGGGGAGCTGTTTTTT. As protein: CSAGGTLNTGELFF.

The chain uses TRBV5-6 and TRBJ2-1; 10 nucleotides align to TRBD1. Germline CDR1 is SGHDT and CDR2 is YYEEEE. After removal of 4 bases from V and 6 bases from J, the junction contained 4 bases not matched to a gene. The CDR3 runs to 14 residues. CDR3 loop: CASSLGQGSNEQFF. The CDR3 DNA reads TGTGCCAGCAGCCTGGGACAGGGGAGCAATGAGCAGTTCTTC.

This clone turned up a few times. The J gene is TRBJ1-2, the V gene TRBV4-1; D call uncertain. This CDR3 is 14 amino acids long. Germline lookup yields CDR1 MGHRA and CDR2 YSYEKL. The V gene lost 0 bases and the J gene lost 8 bases, with 13 bases spanning the gap. DNA for the CDR3: TGCGCCAGCAGCCAAGAAGGGCCCCGAGGGGGCTACACCTTC. It specifies CASSQEGPRGGYTF.

CDR3 sequence reads: CASSQDPGAVKNTEAFF. In DNA form, the CDR3 reads TGTGCCAGCAGCCAAGACCCCGGGGCGGTTAAGAACACTGAAGCTTTCTTT. The V call is TRBV14, the J call TRBJ1-1; a weak D match, TRBD1 (5 bases). The ends were cut back, 0 bases at V and 1 base at J, with 15 bases in the middle. The CDR3 loop spans 17 amino acids. The germline CDR1 and CDR2 sequences are SGHDN and FVKESK.

In its sample, this clone was seen once. The chain combines TRBV9 with TRBJ2-2, with TRBD1 as a possible D gene (6 bases). Trimming stripped 4 bases from V and 4 bases from J, with 14 bases between. CDR1 and CDR2 from the germline V gene are SGDLS and YYNGEE. The CDR3 totals 15 residues. The CDR3 DNA follows: TGTGCCAGCAGCCCTCGTCAGGGGTTCACCGGGGAGCTGTTTTTT. Protein sequence: CASSPRQGFTGELFF.

V gene TRBV10-3 combines with J gene TRBJ1-2; a weak D match, TRBD1 (6 bases). CDR1 ENHRY and CDR2 SYGVKD come from the germline V gene. Trimming shortened V by 3 bases and J by 2 bases, and 7 bases separated the two germline ends. This CDR3 contains 13 residues. The CDR3 region is CAISDQGNYGYTF. CDR3 DNA sequence: TGTGCCATCAGTGATCAGGGGAACTATGGCTACACCTTC.

The rearrangement joins TRBV7-9 to TRBJ2-2; unclear D gene. The CDR3 has 14 amino acids. Trimming cost V 4 bases and J 3 bases, with 9 bases left between them. The germline CDR1 and CDR2 sequences are SEHNR and FQNEAQ (reference sequence). CDR3 bases: TGTGCCAGCAGCTCGGACGGATACACCGGGGAGCTGTTTTTT. It yields the protein CASSSDGYTGELFF.